This TCR beta chain originates from a study of T cell changes during pregnancy in multiple sclerosis. Sequencing used immunoSEQ multiplex PCR; TCRdb keeps in-frame clones, though not all of them. The sample yields roughly 70,000 clones, over 75% seen once. V was pared by 6 bases and J by 7 bases, with 13 bases of the junction left unmatched. The CDR3 length is 17 residues. Per germline, CDR1 KGHSH and CDR2 LQKENI. The specimen was peripheral blood, collected in the third trimester of pregnancy. The genes are TRBV18 and TRBJ2-3, with 13 bases fitting TRBD2. The TCR was taken from a female donor with multiple sclerosis, enrolled in a pregnancy study. The CDR3 DNA reads TGTGCCAGCTCTCCTCGGTGGACTAGCGGGAGAATAAATACGCAGTATTTT. It is translated as CASSPRWTSGRINTQYF.